The sample holds a few counts of the clone carrying this T cell receptor beta chain. Its matching antigen is unknown. The data were taken from a study of metastatic and nonmetastatic thyroid tumors. Study overall: Malignant thyroid and benign thyroid patients provided blood and tumor or nodule tissue whose repertoires were compared.

Findings and caveats of the study: Patients with malignant thyroid tumors reportedly had significantly higher TCR beta diversity than those with benign nodules, in blood and tumor.

Authors' analysis steps: A distant-metastasis classifier for papillary thyroid cancer was built using CDR3 differences across clinicopathological groups. Through MiXCR, TCRdb re-clonotyped the PCR reads. The V and J calls and clone size are TCRdb's, not the authors'. The sample has tens of thousands of clones, roughly 30% seen once. Ahead of thyroid surgery, no patient had received treatment of any kind. The sequencing input was blood. The sequence was obtained from a female donor with papillary thyroid cancer or a benign thyroid nodule (not recorded which). Some clones in this sample may be carry-over from other donors' samples.

DNA of the CDR3: TGTGCCTGGAGTGTCGTCAGGGCCAACCTACAAAACACCGGGGAGCTGTTTTTT. Residues: CAWSVVRANLQNTGELFF. V is TRBV30 and J is TRBJ2-2, with D possibly being TRBD1 (5 bases). There are 18 residues in the CDR3. The germline V and J ends were trimmed by 0 bases and 2 bases, with 19 bases remaining between them. CDR1 is GTSNPN, CDR2 SVGIG, per germline (reference sequence).